Included here is one T cell receptor (beta chain) sequence, with context. The data belong to a study of high-grade serous ovarian cancer treatment subgroups. Tumor tissue was taken before any definitive surgery or chemotherapy was given. Sequenced by immunoSEQ multiplex PCR; TCRdb stores in-frame clones only, minus some. Found here are about 11,000 clones, around four fifths of them singletons; the top ten hold 5% to 7.5%. The sequenced material came from tumor tissue. This TCR derives from a human donor with high-grade serous ovarian cancer.

This CDR3 reads CSVVALFNEQFF. The CDR3 nucleotides are TGCAGCGTTGTTGCCCTATTCAATGAGCAGTTCTTC. V usage is TRBV29-1 and J usage is TRBJ2-1; unclear D gene. V lost 4 bases to trimming and J lost 6 bases, with 10 bases between them. The germline gives CDR1 SQVTM, CDR2 ANQGSEA. The CDR3 runs 12 residues.